Following are 28 T cell receptor beta chains from one sample sequenced in a study of blood T cell repertoires in COVID-19. Libraries were prepared by immunoSEQ multiplex PCR; TCRdb keeps only in-frame clonotypes and omits some of them. Of about 230,000 clones listed, 80% to 90% are singletons. The specimen sequenced was peripheral blood. The receptor set was obtained from a man aged 40-50 years with active or convalescent COVID-19.

The V call is TRBV5-1, the J call TRBJ1-4, with 7 positions matching TRBD1. J lost 5 bases, V lost 4 bases, and 8 bases had no gene match. The length of the CDR3 is 15 residues. Germline CDR1 SGHRS, CDR2 YFSETQ. This CDR3 reads CASSGEGQINEKLFF. The CDR3 DNA sequence: TGCGCCAGCAGCGGAGAGGGACAGATAAATGAAAAACTGTTTTTT.

This chain joins TRBV2 and TRBJ2-7; 10 positions match TRBD1. Germline-derived CDR1 and CDR2 are SNHLY and FYNNEI. The CDR3 loop spans 15 amino acids. V shed 3 bases and J 4 bases; nucleotides not matched to a gene: 6. Written as DNA, the CDR3 is TGTGCCAGCAGTGATTTAGGGACAGGGGCTTACGAGCAGTACTTC. This translates into CASSDLGTGAYEQYF. Variable domain in full (rest from reference TRBV2 and TRBJ2-7): EPEVTQTPSHQVTQMGQEVILRCVPISNHLYFYWYRQILGQKVEFLVSFYNNEISEKSEIFDDQFSVERPDGSNFTLKIRSTKLEDSAMYFCASSDLGTGAYEQYFGPGTRLTVT.

The chain joins TRBV5-1 to TRBJ2-5; 7 positions match TRBD1. In germline, CDR1 is SGHRS, CDR2 YFSETQ. The CDR3 length is 16 residues. J lost 2 bases, V lost 1 base, and 8 bases had no gene match. CDR3 nucleotides: TGCGCCAGCAGCTTGTTTCGGGCAGGGGGTCAAGAGACCCAGTACTTC. Translated: CASSLFRAGGQETQYF.

The chain couples TRBV18 to TRBJ1-1, with a possible D match to TRBD1 (5 bases). The germline V gene encodes CDR1 KGHSH and CDR2 LQKENI. V was pared by 6 bases and J by 2 bases, with 25 bases between. CDR3 length: 18 residues. CDR3 residues: CASSPGLQGEFPNTEAFF. The CDR3 DNA sequence: TGTGCCAGCTCCCCGGGTTTGCAGGGCGAATTTCCCAACACTGAAGCTTTCTTT.

This clone has more than one count but fewer than ten. V is TRBV5-1 and J is TRBJ2-2; D might be TRBD2 (5 bases). The CDR3 has 16 amino acids. CDR1 is SGHRS, CDR2 YFSETQ, per germline. Trimming pared 0 bases from V and 3 bases from J, leaving 12 bases between. CDR3 protein: CASSLVAGRDTGELFF. The CDR3, as DNA: TGCGCCAGCAGCTTGGTGGCCGGGCGGGACACCGGGGAGCTGTTTTTT.

The chain combines TRBV24-1 with TRBJ2-5; the match to TRBD1 covers 9 bases. CDR1 is KGHDR, CDR2 SFDVKD, per germline. V lost 3 bases to trimming and J lost 5 bases; unmatched junction nucleotides: 6. The CDR3 is 15 residues long. In DNA, the CDR3 is TGTGCCACCAGTGATGGGGGGACAGGGCTGGAGACCCAGTACTTC. Residues: CATSDGGTGLETQYF.

The chain joins TRBV10-3 to TRBJ2-3; TRBD1 agrees at 12 bases. Trimming took 8 bases from V and 4 from J; bases not matched to a gene: 4. CDR3 length: 14 amino acids. The germline V gene encodes CDR1 ENHRY and CDR2 SYGVKD. CDR3 nucleotides: TGTGCCATCGGCCGGGACAGGGGGCCAGATACGCAGTATTTT. Its protein is CAIGRDRGPDTQYF.

The V and J genes are TRBV4-1 and TRBJ1-6; unclear D gene. The CDR3 totals 18 residues. V shed 1 base and J shed 0 bases, with 13 bases lying between them. Germline assignment: CDR1 MGHRA and CDR2 YSYEKL. CDR3 amino acids: CASSQGGRAGSYNSPLHF. The DNA for the CDR3 is TGCGCCAGCAGCCAAGGCGGGAGAGCAGGCTCCTATAATTCACCCCTCCACTTT.

The chain couples TRBV6-6 to TRBJ1-1; 7 bases fit TRBD1. Trimming cost V 5 bases and J 4 bases; bases outside gene matches: 10. The CDR3 sequence is 15 residues long. CDR1 and CDR2 (germline): MNHNY, SVGAGI (reference sequence). In DNA, the CDR3 is TGTGCCAGCAGTCCTAACAGGGGAGGAAGCACTGAAGCTTTCTTT. Translating gives CASSPNRGGSTEAFF.

This clone came up a few times. The CDR3 nucleotides are TGCGCCAGCAGCTTGTATCAGGGGCAAGCTTTCTTT. Translating gives CASSLYQGQAFF. This sequence joins TRBV5-1 and TRBJ1-1, with D perhaps matching TRBD1 (6 bases). Germline V gene sequence: CDR1 SGHRS, CDR2 YFSETQ. CDR3 length: 12 amino acids. Trimming stripped 1 base from V and 9 bases from J, with 10 bases between.

V usage is TRBV6-5 and J usage is TRBJ1-1, with D tentatively TRBD1 (6 bases). Between the trimmed V and J ends, which lost 8 bases and 7 bases, there was a span of 17 bases. The CDR3 is 13 residues long. Germline CDR1 MNHEY, CDR2 SVGAGI. CDR3 in amino acids: CASLSGQLIEAFF. The CDR3 DNA is TGTGCCAGCTTATCAGGACAGTTGATTGAAGCTTTCTTT.

The chain links TRBV14 to TRBJ2-7; unclear D gene. Germline lookup yields CDR1 SGHDN and CDR2 FVKESK. V was trimmed by 4 bases and J by 0 bases, leaving 13 bases between them. There are 15 residues in the CDR3. In DNA, the CDR3 is TGTGCCAGCAGCCTAAATTGGGCCGCCTCCTACGAGCAGTACTTC. It codes for CASSLNWAASYEQYF.

This clone was counted between two and nine times. Distinct nucleotide sequences in the sample also encode this CDR3. The rearrangement uses TRBV7-9 and TRBJ1-2; 9 nucleotides match TRBD1. The length of the CDR3 is 14 residues. Germline lookup yields CDR1 SEHNR and CDR2 FQNEAQ (reference sequence). The V segment lost 4 bases and the J segment 8 bases; nucleotides outside the gene matches: 8. CDR3 sequence: CASSSEDRGGGYTF. DNA for the CDR3: TGTGCCAGCAGCTCCGAGGACAGGGGCGGGGGCTACACCTTC.

The chain is built from TRBV19 and TRBJ1-1, with D possibly matching TRBD1 (6 bases). Germline CDR1 and CDR2: LNHDA and SQIVND (reference sequence). This CDR3 is built from 15 residues. Trimming pared 5 bases from V and 4 bases from J, leaving 17 bases between. CDR3 in DNA: TGTGCCAGTAGTTTAATACAGGGAGGGGCCACTGAAGCTTTCTTT. Encoded protein: CASSLIQGGATEAFF.

This clone appeared once. The chain is built from TRBV2 and TRBJ1-5; 11 bases are a match to TRBD1. With 4 bases clipped from V and 6 bases from J, the junction kept 8 bases outside the gene matches. The CDR3 is 16 residues long. The V gene's germline CDR1 is SNHLY and CDR2 FYNNEI. CDR3 protein: CASSVAGTGGFQPQHF. The CDR3 DNA sequence: TGTGCCAGCAGTGTAGCCGGGACAGGGGGATTTCAGCCCCAGCATTTT.

This clone was seen more than once but under ten times. The chain employs TRBV19 and TRBJ2-7; a weak D match, TRBD1 (6 bases). This CDR3 region has 12 residues. V was shortened by 9 bases and J by 7 bases, with 16 bases between the two germline ends. CDR1 and CDR2 from the germline V gene are LNHDA and SQIVND (reference sequence). The CDR3 region has the DNA TGTGCCAGGAAAAGCCAGGGGTTTGAGCAGTACTTC. Translating gives CARKSQGFEQYF. The entire variable domain, with the rest obtained from reference TRBV19 and TRBJ2-7, is as follows: DGGITQSPKYLFRKEGQNVTLSCEQNLNHDAMYWYRQDPGQGLRLIYYSQIVNDFQKGDIAEGYSVSREKKESFPLTVTSAQKNPTAFYLCARKSQGFEQYFGPGTRLTVT.

This sequence joins TRBV29-1 and TRBJ2-1, with a possible D match to TRBD2 (6 bases). From germline, CDR1 is SQVTM and CDR2 ANQGSEA. The V end lost 6 bases, the J end lost 6 bases, and 15 bases lay between the germline ends. The length of the CDR3 is 13 residues. Here the CDR3 reads CSVREFEFNEQFF. In DNA form, the CDR3 reads TGCAGCGTCCGGGAGTTCGAATTCAATGAGCAGTTCTTC.

This chain connects TRBV6-1 to TRBJ1-2, with D tentatively TRBD1 (6 bases). With 1 base removed from V and 2 bases from J, the gap between germline ends came to 11 bases. The germline V gene encodes CDR1 MNHNS and CDR2 SASEGT. CDR3 size: 15 residues. The CDR3 sequence: CASSEDRVNNYGYTF. DNA of the CDR3: TGTGCCAGCAGTGAAGACAGGGTGAACAACTATGGCTACACCTTC.

V usage is TRBV27 and J usage is TRBJ1-3; D is uncertain. CDR1 and CDR2 from the germline V gene are MNHEY and SMNVEV (reference sequence). CDR3 size: 15 residues. V was clipped by 4 bases and J by 0 bases, with 10 bases between them. The CDR3 DNA reads as TGTGCCAGCAGTTCCAGGCTCCTCTCTGGAAACACCATATATTTT. Its translation: CASSSRLLSGNTIYF.

The chain uses TRBV5-6 and TRBJ2-7; 9 bases map to TRBD1. With V trimmed by 5 bases and J by 6 bases, 6 bases remained unmatched. The CDR3 runs to 13 residues. Germline V gives CDR1 SGHDT, CDR2 YYEEEE. CDR3 sequence: CASRKQGALEQYF. DNA for the CDR3: TGTGCCAGCAGGAAACAGGGGGCTCTCGAGCAGTACTTC.

This rearrangement joins TRBV11-2 to TRBJ1-2; TRBD1 aligns across 10 bases. The CDR3 has 13 amino acids. Looked up from germline, CDR1 is SGHAT and CDR2 is FQNNGV. Trimming at V came to 5 bases and at J to 7 bases, leaving 4 bases not matched to a gene. In DNA form, the CDR3 reads TGTGCCAGCAGCCCCCGGGACAGGGGTGGCTACACCTTC. This codes for CASSPRDRGGYTF.

The V call is TRBV28, the J call TRBJ2-7, with D perhaps TRBD2 (6 bases). The CDR3 runs 14 residues. With 5 bases removed from V and 0 bases from J, the gap between germline ends came to 11 bases. Germline V gene lookup returns CDR1 MDHEN and CDR2 SYDVKM. CDR3 residues: CASSVDGSSYEQYF. The CDR3 DNA sequence: TGTGCCAGCAGTGTCGACGGGAGCTCCTACGAGCAGTACTTC.

The chain is built from TRBV30 and TRBJ1-4, with 9 bases matching TRBD1. The CDR3 length is 14 residues. V was pared by 5 bases and J by 12 bases, with 13 bases of the junction left unmatched. The V gene's germline CDR1 is GTSNPN and CDR2 SVGIG (reference sequence). The CDR3 DNA is TGTGCCTGGGGAGACGGGACAGGGCGAAAGCAACTGTTTTTT. This gives the protein CAWGDGTGRKQLFF. Complete variable domain (other parts from reference TRBV30 and TRBJ1-4): SQTIHQWPATLVQPVGSPLSLECTVEGTSNPNLYWYRQAAGRGLQLLFYSVGIGQISSEVPQNLSASRPQDRQFILSSKKLLLSDSGFYLCAWGDGTGRKQLFFGSGTQLSVL.

The chain links TRBV18 to TRBJ2-1; 9 bases map to TRBD2. J was trimmed by 2 bases and V by 3 bases; bases with no gene match: 5. The germline V gene encodes CDR1 KGHSH and CDR2 LQKENI. This CDR3 contains 16 residues. The DNA for the CDR3 is TGTGCCAGCTCACCCCGCGGGAGGGCCACCTACAATGAGCAGTTCTTC. Translating it yields CASSPRGRATYNEQFF.

This clone was picked up one time. The chain combines TRBV7-9 with TRBJ1-3; no clear D. CDR1 is SEHNR, CDR2 FQNEAQ, per germline (reference sequence). The CDR3 is made up of 13 amino acids. Trimming removed 1 base at V and 4 bases at J, with 5 bases between. The chain's CDR3 is CASSLVGGNTIYF. CDR3 in DNA: TGTGCCAGCAGCTTAGTCGGGGGAAACACCATATATTTT.

V is TRBV3-1 (or the pseudogene TRBV3-2) and J is TRBJ2-1, with 11 positions matching TRBD2. The CDR3 is made up of 18 amino acids. Per germline, CDR1 LGHDT and CDR2 YNNKEL (reference sequence). Trimming took 4 bases from V and 7 from J; bases not matched to a gene: 15. CDR3 nucleotide sequence: TGTGCCAGCAGCCTTCCCGGGACTAGCGGAACCCCGAAGAATGAGCAGTTCTTC. As protein: CASSLPGTSGTPKNEQFF.

This chain joins TRBV30 and TRBJ1-2, with a weak D call TRBD1 (6 bases). Per the germline V gene, CDR1 is GTSNPN and CDR2 is SVGIG (reference sequence). The V end lost 0 bases, the J end lost 7 bases, and 15 bases lay between the germline ends. The CDR3 is 14 residues long. CDR3 region: CAWSVLGGASGYTF. The CDR3 DNA reads as TGTGCCTGGAGTGTACTTGGGGGGGCGAGTGGCTACACCTTC.

The chain couples TRBV6-2 or TRBV6-3 to TRBJ2-5, with TRBD2 identical over 7 bases. The germline CDR1 and CDR2 sequences are MNHEY and SVGEGT. Trimming removed 2 bases from V and 0 bases from J; junction bases left unmatched: 6. This CDR3 contains 16 residues. In nucleotides, the CDR3 is TGTGCCAGCAGTTACGAGGGAGGGAACCACCAAGAGACCCAGTACTTC. It translates to CASSYEGGNHQETQYF.